A selection of T cell receptor beta chains follows, all from one sample in a study of siplizumab effects on memory and regulatory T cells. The assay was immunoSEQ multiplex PCR, and TCRdb's table has in-frame clones only and misses some. The sample lists about 120,000 clones, roughly 92% occurring once. Sequenced input: CD4+ T cells sorted from blood. These receptors were obtained from a human donor in good health. CDR3s include the opening cysteine and the closing phenylalanine or tryptophan. The order of the fields is V gene, D gene, J gene, CDR3 DNA, CDR3 protein. D genes are given only for firm matches.

v_call: TRBV23-1
d_call: NA
j_call: TRBJ1-1
cdr3_nt: TGCGCCAGCTCCGGGTCTTTTAGGGCGAACACTGAAGCTTTCTTT
cdr3_aa: CASSGSFRANTEAFF

v_call: TRBV21-1
d_call: NA
j_call: TRBJ2-7
cdr3_nt: TGTGCCAGCAGCAAAGTGACGGAACACCCCTACGAGCAGTACTTC
cdr3_aa: CASSKVTEHPYEQYF

v_call: TRBV19
d_call: NA
j_call: TRBJ1-1
cdr3_nt: TGTGCCAGTAGTATAGAAAGGGCCAGGGGAGCTTTCTTT
cdr3_aa: CASSIERARGAFF

v_call: TRBV4-1
d_call: NA
j_call: TRBJ1-3
cdr3_nt: TGCGCCAGCAGCCAAGGAGGAAGAGGGCGAGGGTCTGGAAACACCATATATTTT
cdr3_aa: CASSQGGRGRGSGNTIYF

v_call: TRBV7-9
d_call: NA
j_call: TRBJ2-2
cdr3_nt: TGTGCCAGCAGCTTTAGGGAAAGGGACACCGGGGAGCTGTTTTTT
cdr3_aa: CASSFRERDTGELFF

v_call: TRBV18
d_call: TRBD2
j_call: TRBJ2-1
cdr3_nt: TGTGCCAGCTCACCGCAGTATAGCGGGGGGCGGGGTGAGCAGTTCTTC
cdr3_aa: CASSPQYSGGRGEQFF

v_call: TRBV19
d_call: TRBD1
j_call: TRBJ1-1
cdr3_nt: TGTGCCAGTAACCGACAGGGAGTGTTCAACACTGAAGCTTTCTTT
cdr3_aa: CASNRQGVFNTEAFF

v_call: TRBV7-9
d_call: NA
j_call: TRBJ2-3
cdr3_nt: TGTGCCAGCAGCTTAACGGGGCCCACAGATACGCAGTATTTT
cdr3_aa: CASSLTGPTDTQYF

v_call: TRBV27
d_call: NA
j_call: TRBJ2-2
cdr3_nt: TGTGCCAGCAGTTTAATAGGATTTTCGAACACCGGGGAGCTGTTTTTT
cdr3_aa: CASSLIGFSNTGELFF

v_call: TRBV6-5
d_call: NA
j_call: TRBJ1-3
cdr3_nt: TGTGCCAGCAGACCGCTCTCTGGAAACACCATATATTTT
cdr3_aa: CASRPLSGNTIYF

v_call: TRBV7-9
d_call: TRBD2
j_call: TRBJ2-1
cdr3_nt: TGTGCCAGCAGCTTAGGGAGCGGGAGGTACAATGAGCAGTTCTTC
cdr3_aa: CASSLGSGRYNEQFF

v_call: TRBV7-9
d_call: NA
j_call: TRBJ2-7
cdr3_nt: TGTGCCAGCAGCTTAACTTCAGGGCCTTACGAGCAGTACTTC
cdr3_aa: CASSLTSGPYEQYF

v_call: TRBV11-3
d_call: NA
j_call: TRBJ2-5
cdr3_nt: TGTGCCAGCAGCTCTGGGAACCGGGACAAAGAGACCCAGTACTTC
cdr3_aa: CASSSGNRDKETQYF

v_call: TRBV10-3
d_call: NA
j_call: TRBJ1-6
cdr3_nt: TGTGCCATCCGAGCGGGGCAGGGGAATTCACCCCTCCACTTT
cdr3_aa: CAIRAGQGNSPLHF